The rows below give T cell receptor beta chains drawn from one sample of a study of CD8 T cells in ankylosing spondylitis. TCRdb re-analysed the 5' RACE reads in MiXCR, keeping a single row per CDR3 protein. The table shows approximately 340,000 distinct CDR3 sequences, with approximately 14% occurring only once. The sample consisted of blood, either unsorted or a sorted T cell fraction (not recorded which). The receptors were gathered from a male donor with ankylosing spondylitis or in good health (not recorded which). Each CDR3 is given with its conserved first and last residue. A D gene is named only where the DNA matches it firmly. Some rows mark clone size as missing; the rest say once, few, many or name a class of expanded clone.

>TRBJ2-4|TRBD2|TRBV5-1|few
CASSTSGRPGDIQYF
TGCGCCAGTTCAACTAGCGGGAGACCGGGGGACATTCAGTACTTC
>TRBJ1-5|NA|TRBV12-3/TRBV12-4|NA
CASSDRDTRQPQHF
TGTGCCAGCAGTGACCGGGACACCCGTCAGCCCCAGCATTTT
>TRBJ2-3|NA|TRBV7-2|few
CASSFPGVGDTQYF
TGTGCCAGCAGCTTTCCAGGGGTGGGAGATACGCAGTATTTT
>TRBJ2-7|NA|TRBV9|few
CASSVEQGKEQYF
TGTGCCAGCAGCGTAGAACAGGGTAAAGAGCAGTACTTC
>TRBJ1-2|TRBD1|TRBV5-1|NA
CASTGTGRTNYGYTF
TGCGCCAGCACCGGGACAGGGAGAACAAACTATGGCTACACCTTC
>TRBJ1-1|TRBD1|TRBV11-2|few
CASSSLADRGFRTEAFF
TGTGCCAGCAGCTCCCTGGCGGACAGGGGCTTTAGGACTGAAGCTTTCTTT
>TRBJ2-7|NA|TRBV5-1|few
CASSLEQASGEQYF
TGCGCCAGCAGCTTGGAACAGGCCTCGGGTGAGCAGTACTTC
>TRBJ1-2|NA|TRBV25-1|NA
CASSEYGGNYGYTF
TGTGCCAGCAGTGAATACGGCGGCAACTATGGCTACACCTTC
>TRBJ2-2|NA|TRBV5-1|NA
CASSLRTQNTGELFF
TGCGCCAGCAGCTTGCGGACCCAGAACACCGGGGAGCTGTTTTTT
>TRBJ2-7|TRBD1|TRBV5-1|NA
CASSLQGAEYEQYF
TGCGCCAGCAGCTTGCAGGGGGCGGAGTACGAGCAGTACTTC
>TRBJ1-1|NA|TRBV5-1|many
CASRGRGENTEAFF
TGCGCCAGCAGGGGGAGAGGGGAGAACACTGAAGCTTTCTTT
>TRBJ1-1|NA|TRBV12-3/TRBV12-4|many
CASSPSNTEAFF
TGTGCCAGCAGTCCATCGAACACTGAAGCTTTCTTT
>TRBJ2-1|NA|TRBV5-1|few
CASMGGQGSINEQFF
TGCGCCAGCATGGGGGGGCAGGGGAGCATCAATGAGCAGTTCTTC
>TRBJ2-7|NA|TRBV2|NA
CASNEQAPYEQYF
TGTGCCAGCAACGAACAGGCACCCTACGAGCAGTACTTC
>TRBJ1-2|NA|TRBV6-5|few
CASSDRGNYGYTF
TGTGCCAGCAGTGACCGGGGTAACTATGGCTACACCTTC
>TRBJ2-1|NA|TRBV9|NA
CASSVVGQPYNEQFF
TGTGCCAGCAGCGTAGTGGGACAACCCTACAATGAGCAGTTCTTC
>TRBJ1-4|TRBD1|TRBV9|NA
CASSVGWDSGSTTNEKLFF
TGTGCCAGCAGCGTAGGATGGGACAGCGGTTCGACAACTAATGAAAAACTGTTTTTT
>TRBJ2-1|NA|TRBV5-1|few
CASSLELASYNEQFF
TGCGCCAGCAGCTTGGAGCTAGCGTCCTACAATGAGCAGTTCTTC
>TRBJ2-1|TRBD1|TRBV29-1|many
CSVGTGGNEQFF
TGCAGCGTGGGGACAGGGGGAAATGAGCAGTTCTTC
>TRBJ2-3|NA|TRBV12-3/TRBV12-4|NA
CASSFRNTGIGTDTQYF
TGTGCCAGCAGTTTCCGCAATACAGGGATTGGCACAGATACGCAGTATTTT
>TRBJ2-1|NA|TRBV5-1|few
CASSLDTFNEQFF
TGCGCCAGCAGCTTGGACACCTTCAATGAGCAGTTCTTC
>TRBJ2-2|NA|TRBV7-8|NA
CASSPQGSNTGELFF
TGTGCCAGCAGCCCTCAGGGCAGTAACACCGGGGAGCTGTTTTTT
>TRBJ1-2|NA|TRBV12-3/TRBV12-4|NA
CASSPGQSKPYGYTF
TGTGCCAGCAGTCCCGGACAGAGCAAGCCCTATGGCTACACCTTC
>TRBJ2-2|TRBD2|TRBV12-3/TRBV12-4|many
CASSAGGTSGKSGELFF
TGTGCCAGCAGCGCCGGCGGGACTAGCGGGAAAAGCGGGGAGCTGTTTTTT
>TRBJ1-4|NA|TRBV7-8|NA
CASSGRRTNEKLFF
TGTGCCAGCAGCGGGCGGCGGACTAATGAAAAACTGTTTTTT
>TRBJ1-1|NA|TRBV27|few
CASSLFSGQGSEAFF
TGTGCCAGCAGTTTATTTTCAGGGCAGGGCTCTGAAGCTTTCTTT
>TRBJ2-3|TRBD2|TRBV20-1|NA
CSASGGASYVGTDTQYF
TGCAGTGCCAGCGGGGGGGCCTCATATGTCGGCACAGATACGCAGTATTTT
>TRBJ2-5|NA|TRBV25-1|few
CASSPWTTGLETQYF
TGTGCCAGCAGCCCCTGGACCACAGGGTTAGAGACCCAGTACTTC
>TRBJ1-2|NA|TRBV5-1|NA
CARRAYGYTF
TGCGCCAGGAGGGCTTATGGCTACACCTTC
>TRBJ2-2|TRBD2|TRBV29-1|NA
CSVRAGGLNTGELFF
TGCAGCGTAAGGGCGGGGGGTCTGAACACCGGGGAGCTGTTTTTT
>TRBJ2-1|TRBD1|TRBV24-1|NA
CATSDYRTGSEQFF
TGTGCCACCAGTGATTACCGGACAGGGAGTGAGCAGTTCTTC
>TRBJ2-3|TRBD2|TRBV15|NA
CATSRDTGGMDTQYF
TGTGCCACCAGCAGAGATACCGGGGGGATGGATACGCAGTATTTT
>TRBJ2-7|TRBD1|TRBV5-5|few
CASSRQGRDYEQYF
TGTGCCAGCAGCCGACAGGGACGGGACTACGAGCAGTACTTC
>TRBJ2-1|TRBD2|TRBV5-1|NA
CASSLSGALRNEQFF
TGCGCCAGCAGCTTAAGCGGGGCCCTAAGGAATGAGCAGTTCTTC
>TRBJ1-5|NA|TRBV5-1|few
CASSLVPVTKFGNQPQHF
TGCGCCAGCAGCTTGGTACCAGTTACCAAGTTTGGCAATCAGCCCCAGCATTTT
>TRBJ2-2|TRBD2|TRBV6-5|NA
CASIRQGLADLTGELFF
TGTGCCAGCATTAGGCAGGGACTAGCGGACCTCACCGGGGAGCTGTTTTTT
>TRBJ2-5|TRBD1|TRBV7-9|few
CASSNSIRDRGAETQYF
TGTGCCAGCTCTAATTCCATCCGGGACAGGGGGGCAGAGACCCAGTACTTC
>TRBJ1-2|TRBD1|TRBV10-3|NA
CAIRQGDSGYTF
TGTGCCATCAGACAGGGGGATTCTGGCTACACCTTC
>TRBJ2-3|TRBD2|TRBV20-1|many
CSAPGLAGTDTQYF
TGCAGTGCGCCGGGACTAGCGGGGACAGATACGCAGTATTTT
>TRBJ1-6|NA|TRBV25-1|few
CASSEGANSPLHF
TGTGCCAGCAGTGAGGGGGCCAATTCACCCCTCCACTTT
>TRBJ2-1|NA|TRBV20-1|NA
CSAMLLALGVEQFF
TGCAGTGCTATGTTACTAGCCCTTGGGGTCGAGCAGTTCTTC
>TRBJ2-7|NA|TRBV12-3/TRBV12-4|NA
CASSSPIGEQYF
TGTGCCAGCAGCTCCCCCATAGGCGAGCAGTACTTC
>TRBJ2-7|NA|TRBV11-2|many
CASSPTAYEQYF
TGTGCCAGCAGTCCGACTGCCTACGAGCAGTACTTC
>TRBJ2-7|TRBD1|TRBV6-1|few
CASSVQGPIYEQYF
TGTGCCAGCAGTGTACAGGGGCCAATCTACGAGCAGTACTTC
>TRBJ1-1|NA|TRBV12-3/TRBV12-4|few
CASSKEITEAFF
TGTGCCAGCAGCAAGGAGATAACTGAAGCTTTCTTT
>TRBJ2-2|TRBD2|TRBV18|few
CASSPTSSGELFF
TGTGCCAGCTCACCGACTAGCTCCGGGGAGCTGTTTTTT
>TRBJ1-1|NA|TRBV5-1|few
CASSSQPDVTEAFF
TGCGCCAGCAGCTCACAACCTGACGTTACGGAAGCTTTCTTT
>TRBJ1-2|TRBD1|TRBV4-1|NA
CASSQQTTGNYGYTF
TGCGCCAGCAGCCAGCAAACGACAGGGAACTATGGCTACACCTTC
>TRBJ1-2|NA|TRBV20-1|many
CSARDLGGAIYGYTF
TGCAGTGCTAGAGATCTGGGCGGTGCCATCTATGGCTACACCTTC
>TRBJ2-6|NA|TRBV19|NA
CASSIGPNVLTF
TGTGCCAGTAGTATCGGACCGAACGTCCTGACTTTC
>TRBJ2-5|NA|TRBV12-3/TRBV12-4|many
CASSPFRETQYF
TGTGCCAGCAGCCCATTCCGAGAGACCCAGTACTTC
>TRBJ2-7|NA|TRBV20-1|many
CSARSGYRYEQYF
TGCAGTGCTAGAAGCGGATATCGCTACGAGCAGTACTTC
>TRBJ2-7|TRBD1|TRBV11-2|few
CASSFGTGGIYEQYF
TGTGCCAGCAGCTTTGGGACAGGGGGCATCTACGAGCAGTACTTC